This T cell receptor beta chain emerged from a study of blood T cell repertoires in COVID-19. Study at large: Sample material is recorded as cDNA or gDNA derived from T cells, B-cell-depleted T cells, or PBMCs.

Libraries were prepared by immunoSEQ multiplex PCR; TCRdb keeps only in-frame clonotypes and omits some of them. This table holds approximately 230,000 clones, under 90% found once. The germline V gene has CDR1 MGHRA and CDR2 YSYEKL. Trimming at V came to 4 bases and at J to 2 bases, leaving 5 bases not matched to a gene. This CDR3 comprises 14 residues. This sequence was found in a man younger than 40 with active or convalescent COVID-19. The chain uses TRBV4-1 and TRBJ2-7; 7 bases match TRBD2. What was sequenced was peripheral blood. The CDR3 sequence: CASSPAGLTYEQYF. The CDR3, as DNA: TGCGCCAGCAGCCCCGCGGGACTAACCTACGAGCAGTACTTC.